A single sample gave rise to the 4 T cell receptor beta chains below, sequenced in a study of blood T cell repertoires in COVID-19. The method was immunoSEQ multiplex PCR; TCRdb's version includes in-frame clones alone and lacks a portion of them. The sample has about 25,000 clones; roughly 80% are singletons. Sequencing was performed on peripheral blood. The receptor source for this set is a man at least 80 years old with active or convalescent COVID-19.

CDR3 sequence: CASRGSSGANVLTF. As DNA, the CDR3 is TGTGCCAGCAGGGGGAGCTCTGGGGCCAACGTCCTGACTTTC. The V gene is TRBV3-1 (or the pseudogene TRBV3-2), the J gene TRBJ2-6; a possible D gene is TRBD2 (5 bases). CDR3 length: 14 residues. Looked up from germline, CDR1 is LGHDT and CDR2 is YNNKEL (reference sequence). The V and J ends lost 6 bases and 0 bases respectively, with 6 bases between them.

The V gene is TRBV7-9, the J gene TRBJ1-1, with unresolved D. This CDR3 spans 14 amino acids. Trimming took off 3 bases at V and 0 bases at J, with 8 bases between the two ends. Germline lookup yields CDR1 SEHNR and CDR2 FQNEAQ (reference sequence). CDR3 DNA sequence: TGTGCCAGCAGCTTTGCCGGGGTGAACACTGAAGCTTTCTTT. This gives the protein CASSFAGVNTEAFF.

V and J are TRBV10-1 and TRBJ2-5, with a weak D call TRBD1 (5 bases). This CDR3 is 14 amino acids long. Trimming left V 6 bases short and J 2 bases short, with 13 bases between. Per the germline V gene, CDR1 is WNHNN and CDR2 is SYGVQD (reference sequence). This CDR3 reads CASRTRTPQETQYF. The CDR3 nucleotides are TGCGCCAGCAGGACAAGGACACCGCAAGAGACCCAGTACTTC.

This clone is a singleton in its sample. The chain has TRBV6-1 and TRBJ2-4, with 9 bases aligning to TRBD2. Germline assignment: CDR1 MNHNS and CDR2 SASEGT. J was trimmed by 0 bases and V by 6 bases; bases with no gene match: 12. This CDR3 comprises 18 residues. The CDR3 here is CASREPGLANLAKNIQYF. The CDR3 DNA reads TGTGCCAGCAGAGAACCGGGACTAGCTAATTTAGCCAAAAACATTCAGTACTTC.